These 16 T cell receptor beta chains were all obtained from the same sample, sequenced in a study (TCRdb year 2016). Receptor libraries were prepared by RT-PCR. For sequencing, an Illumina MiSeq was employed. The raw public reads went through TCRdb reprocessing: fastp at Q25, MiXCR clone calling, in-frame beta chains kept. Each CDR3 protein gets just one entry, which takes the most common genes and DNA from the rows behind it. Here the sample has about 680,000 distinct CDR3 sequences; around 14% occur a single time. The ten largest clones represent 3.6% of the sample. Sequencing was performed on memory CD4+ T cells from blood. The source is a female donor in good health, serving as a healthy control.

This chain connects TRBV12-3 or TRBV12-4 to TRBJ1-4, with 7 bases lining up with TRBD1. The CDR3 contains 13 residues. The ends lost 6 bases at V and 8 bases at J; junction bases unmatched: 6. In DNA form, the CDR3 reads TGTGCCAGCAGAGGGGGACAGAGGGAAAAACTGTTTTTT. Translating it yields CASRGGQREKLFF.

This clonotype was observed at least ten times. The rearrangement links TRBV5-1 to TRBJ1-1, with TRBD1 matching over 7 bases. With 2 bases clipped from V and 3 bases from J, the junction kept 4 bases outside the gene matches. CDR1 and CDR2 from the germline V gene are SGHRS and YFSETQ. The CDR3 runs 14 residues. The CDR3 here is CASSFYRGDTEAFF. The CDR3 DNA reads TGCGCCAGCAGCTTCTACAGGGGCGACACTGAAGCTTTCTTT.

The genes are TRBV5-1 and TRBJ2-5; 7 bases fit TRBD2. Germline assignment: CDR1 SGHRS and CDR2 YFSETQ. V was pared by 5 bases and J by 1 base, with 2 bases of the junction left unmatched. This CDR3 has 13 residues. CDR3 in amino acids: CASRLAVQETQYF. The CDR3 DNA is TGCGCCAGCAGGCTAGCGGTCCAAGAGACCCAGTACTTC.

This clonotype was seen more than once but under ten times. The gene calls are TRBV5-1 and TRBJ1-2; D is perhaps TRBD1 (5 bases). Trimming removed 1 base from V and 2 bases from J, with 12 bases in between. Looked up from germline, CDR1 is SGHRS and CDR2 is YFSETQ. The CDR3 loop spans 15 amino acids. The DNA for the CDR3 is TGCGCCAGCAGCTTGTCGGGTCCAGGGAACTATGGCTACACCTTC. This sequence encodes CASSLSGPGNYGYTF.

DNA for the CDR3: TGCAGTGCTAGACTCGGTGGGGCGGGCGGGGGTCAGCCCCAGCATTTT. Translated, it gives CSARLGGAGGGQPQHF. The V and J genes are TRBV20-1 and TRBJ1-5; possibly TRBD1 for D (5 bases). The CDR3 has 16 residues. V lost 2 bases to trimming and J lost 6 bases, with 20 bases between them. Germline CDR1 reads DFQATT; CDR2 reads SNEGSKA (reference sequence).

The chain joins TRBV15 to TRBJ1-4, with D possibly TRBD1 on 6 matching bases. This CDR3 region has 15 residues. The V gene's germline CDR1 is LNHNV and CDR2 YYDKDF (reference sequence). The V and J ends lost 1 base and 7 bases respectively, with 13 bases between them. The CDR3 DNA sequence: TGTGCCACCAGCAGAGGAGGGGGGACGGGTGAAAAACTGTTTTTT. It is translated as CATSRGGGTGEKLFF.

This clonotype showed up just a few times. This chain connects TRBV4-3 to TRBJ2-3, with TRBD2 matching 10 bases. The CDR3 consists of 17 residues. The junction had 10 bases not matched to a gene; V was cut back by 4 bases and J by 3 bases. Germline V gene sequence: CDR1 LGHNA, CDR2 YSLEER. The CDR3 here is CASSPLAGVGATDTQYF. The CDR3 DNA follows: TGCGCCAGCAGCCCTCTAGCGGGGGTGGGAGCAACAGATACGCAGTATTTT.

This clonotype was seen more than once but under ten times. The CDR3, as DNA: TGTGCCAGCACCATAGCGGGAGGGAGCTACGAGCAGTACTTC. It yields the protein CASTIAGGSYEQYF. The gene calls are TRBV6-2 or TRBV6-3 and TRBJ2-7; 11 bases are shared with TRBD2. Germline assignment: CDR1 MNHEY and CDR2 SVGEGT. This CDR3 has 14 amino acids. The J segment lost 3 bases and the V segment lost 7 bases, leaving 5 bases of the junction unmatched.

This clonotype turned up a few times. The J gene is TRBJ2-5, the V gene TRBV27; D not resolved. Trimming stripped 0 bases from V and 2 bases from J, with 7 bases between. Germline V gene sequence: CDR1 MNHEY, CDR2 SMNVEV (reference sequence). This CDR3 is built from 14 residues. CDR3 in amino acids: CASSLSPFQETQYF. The CDR3, as DNA: TGTGCCAGCAGTTTATCGCCCTTTCAAGAGACCCAGTACTTC.

With regard to this clonotype: A much larger clone is a single base away; this may be a read error. V and J are TRBV7-3 and TRBJ2-1; a weak D match, TRBD2 (6 bases). The CDR3 has 15 amino acids. V dropped 5 bases and J dropped 0 bases, with 11 bases sitting between them. Germline lookup yields CDR1 SGHTA and CDR2 FQGTGA. This chain's CDR3 is CASSRVGGSYNEQFF. The CDR3 DNA reads as TGTGCCAGCAGCCGGGTCGGGGGCTCCTACAATGAGCAGTTCTTC.

V usage is TRBV21-1 and J usage is TRBJ1-6; TRBD1 is the table's D call and was not checked against the DNA. TRBV21-1 is flagged as a pseudogene. The CDR3 extends over 14 amino acids. For the CDR3, the DNA is TGTGCCAGCGGGGGTGGCTCCTATAATTCACCCCTCCACTTT. Translated, it gives CASGGGSYNSPLHF.

This clonotype appeared many times. The genes are TRBV10-3 and TRBJ2-3, with D possibly being TRBD2 (6 bases). Germline V gene lookup returns CDR1 ENHRY and CDR2 SYGVKD. This CDR3 region has 15 residues. With 2 bases removed from V and 2 bases from J, the gap between germline ends came to 11 bases. This CDR3 is CAISEREPDTDTQYF. The CDR3 bases are TGTGCCATCAGTGAGCGGGAGCCAGACACAGATACGCAGTATTTT.

The J gene is TRBJ2-5, the V gene TRBV5-6, with no clear D. Germline V gene sequence: CDR1 SGHDT, CDR2 YYEEEE. CDR3 length: 14 residues. Trimming removed 1 base at V and 5 bases at J, with 12 bases between. The CDR3 is CASSLSSRVETQYF. In DNA, the CDR3 is TGTGCCAGCAGCTTGTCGAGCCGAGTGGAGACCCAGTACTTC.

This clonotype was picked up a small number of times. The rearrangement joins TRBV11-2 to TRBJ2-1; D is ambiguous. Between the trimmed V and J ends, which lost 2 bases and 9 bases, there was a span of 11 bases. The CDR3 contains 13 residues. Germline CDR1 SGHAT, CDR2 FQNNGV. CDR3 in DNA: TGTGCCAGCAGCTTATCCCCGCCGGGTGAGCAGTTCTTC. Translated: CASSLSPPGEQFF. Full variable domain (missing parts from reference TRBV11-2 and TRBJ2-1): EAGVAQSPRYKIIEKRQSVAFWCNPISGHATLYWYQQILGQGPKLLIQFQNNGVVDDSQLPKDRFSAERLKGVDSTLKIQPAKLEDSAVYLCASSLSPPGEQFFGPGTRLTVL.

This clonotype showed up just a few times. V gene TRBV12-3 or TRBV12-4 combines with J gene TRBJ2-1; a weak D match, TRBD2 (5 bases). The CDR3 sequence is 15 residues long. V dropped 6 bases and J dropped 1 base, with 13 bases sitting between them. In DNA form, the CDR3 reads TGTGCCAGCAGCCCAGAGGGAGTATCCTACAATGAGCAGTTCTTC. This sequence encodes CASSPEGVSYNEQFF.

V and J are TRBV5-4 and TRBJ1-1; no reliable D call. CDR3 length: 14 residues. Per germline, CDR1 SGHNT and CDR2 YYREEE (reference sequence). Trimming took off 0 bases at V and 1 base at J, with 7 bases between the two ends. For the CDR3, the DNA is TGTGCCAGCAGCTTGGAACCGCAGAACACTGAAGCTTTCTTT. This encodes CASSLEPQNTEAFF.